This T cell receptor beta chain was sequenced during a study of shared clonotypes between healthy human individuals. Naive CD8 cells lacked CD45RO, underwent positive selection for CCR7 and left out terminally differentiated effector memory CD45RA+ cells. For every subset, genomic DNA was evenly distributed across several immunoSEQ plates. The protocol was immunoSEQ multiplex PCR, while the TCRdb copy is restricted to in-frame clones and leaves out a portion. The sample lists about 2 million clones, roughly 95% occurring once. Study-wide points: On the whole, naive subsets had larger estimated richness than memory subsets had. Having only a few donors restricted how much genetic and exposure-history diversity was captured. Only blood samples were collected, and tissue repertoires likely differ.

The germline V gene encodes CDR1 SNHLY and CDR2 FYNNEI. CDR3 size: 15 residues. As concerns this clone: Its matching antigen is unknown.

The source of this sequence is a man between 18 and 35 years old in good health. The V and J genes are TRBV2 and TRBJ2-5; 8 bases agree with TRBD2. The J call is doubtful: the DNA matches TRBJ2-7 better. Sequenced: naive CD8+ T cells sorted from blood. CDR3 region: CASSGAGGLSYEQYF. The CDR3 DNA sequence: TGTGCCAGCAGCGGCGCGGGAGGCCTTTCCTACGAGCAGTACTTC.